The 10 T cell receptor beta chains given below trace back to one sample, sequenced in a study of shared clonotypes between healthy human individuals. Profiled with immunoSEQ multiplex PCR; TCRdb holds only in-frame clones, not every one. The sample includes about 770,000 clones, approximately 77% of them seen just once. Sequencing was done on a sample of memory CD4+ T cells sorted from blood. Noted subset: CD45RA-negative fraction. The receptors here all came from a woman younger than 45 in good health.

J is TRBJ1-5 and V is TRBV28, with 7 bases aligning to TRBD1. The CDR3 length is 14 residues. The V and J ends lost 6 bases and 3 bases, in that order; junction bases with no gene match: 5. Germline V CDR1 and CDR2: MDHEN, SYDVKM. DNA of the CDR3: TGTGCCAGCAGGGAGGGACAGCACAATCAGCCCCAGCATTTT. Amino acids: CASREGQHNQPQHF.

V gene TRBV18 combines with J gene TRBJ2-5; D is perhaps TRBD1 (5 bases). There are 15 residues in the CDR3. Trimming stripped 3 bases from V and 2 bases from J, with 13 bases between. The germline V gene has CDR1 KGHSH and CDR2 LQKENI. In DNA form, the CDR3 reads TGTGCCAGCTCACCGGGCTCGGCAGGGCAAGAGACCCAGTACTTC. Protein product: CASSPGSAGQETQYF.

To note about this clone: A read error is the likely source, as a far larger clone sits one nucleotide away. The V and J genes are TRBV7-2 and TRBJ1-3; unclear D gene. This CDR3 spans 13 amino acids. Germline lookup yields CDR1 SGHTA and CDR2 FQGNSA. CDR3: CASSLQEGSTIYF. The CDR3 DNA is TGTGCCAGCAGCTTACAGGAGGGAAGCACCATATATTTT.

The chain has TRBV27 and TRBJ2-1, with 7 nucleotides matching TRBD1. The germline CDR1 and CDR2 sequences are MNHEY and SMNVEV (reference sequence). The CDR3 is 13 residues long. Unmatched junction bases numbered 7, after V lost 7 bases and J lost 7 bases. The CDR3 protein is CASTWIQGNEQFF. The CDR3 DNA reads TGTGCCAGCACCTGGATACAGGGGAATGAGCAGTTCTTC.

As to this clone: This sample also contains other DNA sequences that code for the same CDR3. The rearrangement uses TRBV11-2 and TRBJ1-5; D remains ambiguous. The CDR3 totals 13 residues. Germline loops: CDR1 SGHAT, CDR2 FQNNGV. With 5 bases removed from V and 5 bases from J, the gap between germline ends came to 10 bases. CDR3 sequence (DNA): TGTGCCAGCAGCCCCCAACGTGATCAGCCCCAGCATTTT. Its translation: CASSPQRDQPQHF.

The genes are TRBV28 and TRBJ2-7; the D is unclear. The CDR3 is 14 amino acids. Trimming removed 1 base at V and 2 bases at J, with 9 bases between. CDR1 is MDHEN and CDR2 is SYDVKM in the germline V gene. CDR3 amino acids: CASSLFDGTYEQYF. The CDR3 nucleotides read TGTGCCAGCAGTTTATTCGACGGCACCTACGAGCAGTACTTC.

The V and J genes are TRBV7-2 and TRBJ2-2; D uncertain. V lost 5 bases and J 8 bases, leaving 15 bases between the germline ends. The CDR3 is 14 amino acids. Germline values: CDR1 SGHTA, CDR2 FQGNSA. In nucleotides, the CDR3 is TGTGCCAGCAGCCGAGATTTTACGTCGGGGGAGCTGTTTTTT. It encodes CASSRDFTSGELFF.

The V and J genes are TRBV18 and TRBJ2-3; D gene ambiguous. Germline V lookup: CDR1 KGHSH, CDR2 LQKENI. This CDR3 contains 16 residues. V was pared by 1 base and J by 2 bases, with 13 bases between. In DNA, the CDR3 is TGTGCCAGCTCACCACAGGGATCGCGAACCACAGATACGCAGTATTTT. Amino acids: CASSPQGSRTTDTQYF.

The chain links TRBV4-1 to TRBJ2-1; D ambiguous. The CDR3 is 16 residues long. In germline, CDR1 is MGHRA, CDR2 YSYEKL. The V and J ends lost 0 bases and 2 bases respectively, with 11 bases between them. The CDR3 reads CASSQEFRAAYNEQFF. In nucleotides, the CDR3 is TGCGCCAGCAGCCAAGAATTCCGGGCAGCCTACAATGAGCAGTTCTTC.

The chain combines TRBV25-1 with TRBJ2-2; no reliable D call. The germline gives CDR1 MGHDK, CDR2 SYGVNS. The ends were cut back, 6 bases at V and 4 bases at J, with 3 bases in the middle. The CDR3 has 11 residues. As DNA, the CDR3 is TGTGCCAGCAGATTCACCGGGGAGCTGTTTTTT. Its protein is CASRFTGELFF.